The T cell receptor (beta chain) under discussion was sequenced for a study of cytotoxic CD8 clonotypes in ibrutinib-treated CLL. Cryopreserved PBMCs were the source of approximately 2 micrograms of genomic DNA, which went to TCR beta libraries. The CDR3 is 18 amino acids. Germline V gives CDR1 LNHDA, CDR2 SQIVND (reference sequence). Trimming removed 1 base from V and 0 bases from J, with 15 bases in between. The assay was immunoSEQ multiplex PCR, and TCRdb's table has in-frame clones only and misses some. The sample holds about 130,000 clones; around three quarters are singletons and the top ten take about 13%.

The starting material was PBMCs, obtained after 12 months of ibrutinib treatment. The receptor was derived from a human donor with chronic lymphocytic leukemia. V and J are TRBV19 and TRBJ1-4, with a weak D call TRBD1 (5 bases). CDR3 sequence (DNA): TGTGCCAGTAGTATAGCCAGGGCACAATTTGCAACTAATGAAAAACTGTTTTTT. Its translation: CASSIARAQFATNEKLFF.